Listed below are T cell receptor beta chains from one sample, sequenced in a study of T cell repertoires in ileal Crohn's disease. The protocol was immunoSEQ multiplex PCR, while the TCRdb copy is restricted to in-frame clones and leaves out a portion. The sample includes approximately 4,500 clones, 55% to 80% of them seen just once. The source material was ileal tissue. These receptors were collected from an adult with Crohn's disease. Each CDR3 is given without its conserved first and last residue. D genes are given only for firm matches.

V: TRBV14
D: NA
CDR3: ASSLGILRNTEAF

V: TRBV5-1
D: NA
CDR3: ASSPRVQSRLTGELF

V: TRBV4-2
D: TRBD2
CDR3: ASSPSGGAEDTQY

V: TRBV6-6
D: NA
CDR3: ASSYWETQY

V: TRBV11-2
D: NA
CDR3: ASSLRGRWSDPQH

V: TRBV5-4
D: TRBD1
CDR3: ASSLGQGQETQY

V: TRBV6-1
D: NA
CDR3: ASSETANRGGAGNEQF

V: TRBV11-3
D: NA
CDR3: ASSLISVTAYNQPQH

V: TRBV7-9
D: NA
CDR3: ASSLGPQPSTDTQY

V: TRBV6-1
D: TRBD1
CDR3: ASSDTGVGEKLF

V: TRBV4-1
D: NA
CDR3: ASSPRRQPQH

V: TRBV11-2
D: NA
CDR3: ASSLDSSGANVLT

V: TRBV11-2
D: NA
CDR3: ASSFTQGGEQY

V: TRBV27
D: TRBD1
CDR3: ASSPGTANTEAF

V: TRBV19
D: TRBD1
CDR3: ASSTYTGVSSEAF

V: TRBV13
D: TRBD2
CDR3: ASSPASGGVGELF

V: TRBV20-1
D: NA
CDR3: SARGEDTQY

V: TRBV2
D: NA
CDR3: ASSESRTAKNIQY

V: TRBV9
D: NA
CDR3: ASSPGNGNQPQH

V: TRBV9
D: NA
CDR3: ASSVTGQETQY

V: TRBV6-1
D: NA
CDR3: ASSEGPGRRFYEQY

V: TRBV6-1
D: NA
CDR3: ASSERGYTTEAF

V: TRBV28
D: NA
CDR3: ASSLDGGVSSYEQY

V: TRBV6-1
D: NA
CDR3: ASSRQGNTDTQY

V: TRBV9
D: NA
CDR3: ASSRSVAGSYNEQF

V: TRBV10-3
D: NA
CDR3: AISDQNHNSPLH

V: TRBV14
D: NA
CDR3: ASSQAGPYGYT

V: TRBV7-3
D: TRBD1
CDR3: ASSPHGTGGGETQY

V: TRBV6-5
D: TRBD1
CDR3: ASSSTGAPAHEQF

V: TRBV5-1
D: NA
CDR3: ASSSGTPDNYGYT

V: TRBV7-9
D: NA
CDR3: ASSEGFAYEQY

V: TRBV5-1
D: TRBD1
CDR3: ASSARTGEVYNEQF

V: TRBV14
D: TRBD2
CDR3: ASSQDLRTSGGAQF

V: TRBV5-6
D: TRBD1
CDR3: ASSFRDRRPGYT

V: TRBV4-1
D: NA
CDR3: ASSQGGGVVDNEQF

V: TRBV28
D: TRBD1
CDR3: ASRREGTGATHEQY

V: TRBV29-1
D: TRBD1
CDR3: SVRSKGTGSSGEQF

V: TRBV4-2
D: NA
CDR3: ASSPFLGSGANVLT

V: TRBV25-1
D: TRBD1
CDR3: ASSELQGARYEQY

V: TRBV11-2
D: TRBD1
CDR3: ASTDRSSYNEQF

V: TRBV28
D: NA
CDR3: ASGLWGYT

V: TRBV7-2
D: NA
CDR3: ASSLQTNQPQH

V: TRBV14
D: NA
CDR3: ASSQGGPGNTIY

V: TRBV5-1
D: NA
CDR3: ASSQDTYEQY

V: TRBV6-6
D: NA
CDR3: ASSFTVQETQY

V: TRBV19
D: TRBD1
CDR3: ASSMRQGNGYGYT

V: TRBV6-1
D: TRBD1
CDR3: ASSESGQRGARAF

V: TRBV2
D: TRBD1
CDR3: ASSSQGELTDTQY

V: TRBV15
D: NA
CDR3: ATSRDEAREVTEAF

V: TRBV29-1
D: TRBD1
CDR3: SVDIARGKRY

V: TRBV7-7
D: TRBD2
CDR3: ASRPTSGEETQY

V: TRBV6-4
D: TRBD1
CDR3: ASSAGQFPNTGELF

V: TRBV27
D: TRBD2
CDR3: ASSSLAGVTGELF

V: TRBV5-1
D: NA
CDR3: ASSLGTANTEAF